The text below deals with one T cell receptor (beta chain). Its antigen is unknown. No quality values exist for individual bases; no much larger clone is one base distant. The library was made by the immunoSEQ multiplex PCR assay. For the multiplex PCR, a mixture combining 60 forward primers for TCR Vbeta segments and 13 reverse primers for TCR Jbeta segments was used. A multiplex PCR assay on genomic DNA amplified the CDR3 region of rearranged TCR beta genes. The amplified TCR beta libraries were sequenced on the Illumina HiSeq System as 87-base-pair reads. The original methods were these. Across the roughly 640 repertoires, a later analysis counted approximately 75 million unique TCR beta chains, approximately 10 million of which were shared by at least two donors. Raw reads were error-corrected and collapsed into unique sequences by a nearest-neighbor algorithm in which closely related sequences were merged to remove PCR and sequencing errors. V, D and J gene segments were assigned by aligning CDR3 sequences to IMGT reference sequences. For a sequence to be retained, at least a six-nucleotide match to both a V gene segment and a J gene segment was required. A rearrangement counted as productive if the CDR3 had no stop codons and remained in frame with V and J, and every other rearrangement counted as non-productive. Following IMGT convention, CDR3 was defined as the stretch from the second conserved V-encoded cysteine to the conserved J-encoded phenylalanine. In an earlier analysis of around 600 of the donors, sequences lacking an unambiguous match to a single V gene segment were excluded. An earlier analysis of a few hundred of the donors called V segments functional above 56.7% productive rearrangements and segregating when the between-donor standard deviation exceeded 5%. A statistical classification framework was developed to diagnose cytomegalovirus status using the catalog of TCR beta chain sequences. In a later analysis, TCR nucleotide sequences were compared against IMGT/GENE-DB human TR gene sequences so that V and J genes could be assigned. A later analysis assigned CDR3 sequences and most-parsimonious VDJ recombination scenarios with the TCRdist pipeline. In a later analysis, every TCR beta chain was defined by the combination of its CDR3 amino acid sequence and its V-gene family, and reads without a unique V-gene family were dropped. A later analysis removed 600 or so highly shared, low-generation-probability nucleotide sequences to deal with suspected cross-contamination and a sequencing artifact. For each public chain, a later analysis derived a clonal expansion index from normalized ranks of inferred template counts within each repertoire. In a later analysis, generation probabilities were computed with a VDJ recombination model fitted to out-of-frame rearrangements, and the resulting probabilities were checked against IGoR. A later analysis scored TCR-TCR, TCR-HLA and TCR-CMV co-occurrence with hypergeometric tests, applying a repertoire-size bias correction to TCR pairs. In a later analysis, false discovery rates were estimated by permuting HLA or CMV assignments 20 times. In a later analysis, co-occurring TCRs were grouped with DBSCAN, and TCRdist sequence similarity was added when clustering was performed within HLA-allele-positive subsets. For co-occurrence clustering, repertoires with fewer than 30,000 or more than 120,000 public chains were excluded, along with 4 to 6 repertoires with anomalous nucleotide sharing. TCRdb holds this immuneACCESS table with in-frame rearrangements only. Some clones are missing; in checked studies, unresolved V genes explain under half, and the rest has no known cause. The DNA was the basis for D and trimming; V, J and clone size are from that table. In this sample the table shows fewer than 95,000 clones, around 76% of which occur a single time. The ten largest make up roughly 0.63% of the sample.

V is pared back by 3 bases and J by 1 base, with 16 bases lying between the germline termini. Taken from cysteine to phenylalanine, the CDR3 has 16 residues. Only CDR3 DNA remains: 48 bases, in frame from the first base. Taken from the germline V gene (reference sequence), the CDR1 and CDR2 loops are SGHNT and YYREEE. The data originate from a study of cytomegalovirus exposure and HLA in healthy donors (dated by TCRdb to between 2016 and 2019). In the study overall: An earlier analysis of about 530 of the donors reported around 280 Gb of sequence data and roughly 120 million unique TCR beta sequences obtained from about 180 million T cells. Around 300 gigabases of sequencing data and roughly 90 million unique TCR sequences were included in an early release covering 550 to 650 HLA-typed donors. Among the 398 genotyped donors, approximately 82% belonged to the genetic ancestry cluster associated with self-reported Caucasian donors. The study aimed to test whether cataloging public T cell receptors could reveal signatures of past pathogen exposure. The study used immunosequencing to profile the T cell repertoires of hundreds of subjects and linked those repertoires to cytomegalovirus serostatus. In addition to the first cohort of 650 to 750 subjects, a separate validation cohort of 130 or so different subjects was used. High-throughput TCR immunosequencing, statistical association of individual TCRs with disease status, and machine learning were combined to predict cytomegalovirus infection status. In a later analysis, previously published TCR beta repertoires from more than 500 donors were re-analyzed and high-resolution HLA genotyping was added so that TCR occurrence patterns could be studied. Rather than using new phenotypic data, the later analysis identified candidate immune exposures from TCR beta sequences and from how often those sequences occurred across donors. In an earlier analysis of 500 to 650 of the donors, high-throughput TCR beta sequencing was used to judge whether each TCR beta V gene segment behaved as functional or pseudogenic. Donor age, sex, ethnicity and CMV serostatus were collected together with the repertoire data. In a later genetic analysis, genome-wide SNP genotypes for about 55% of the roughly 670 donors were used, and that subset was treated as a discovery cohort. All discovery cohort repertoires had been generated using a single sequencing platform. HLA typing covered class I and class II loci at four-digit resolution. Typing coverage varied by locus: roughly 629-630 donors for A, B, C, DRB1 and DQB1; some 520 for DQA1; over 600 for DPA1; fewer than 480 for DPB1. Four to six DR-DQ haplotypes were handled as single units for association and clustering, since linkage in the cohort was strong. Across approximately 420 genotyped donors of the cohort, an average of 235,054 unique TCR beta nucleotide sequences per donor were sequenced, and 15% to 20% of those sequences were non-productive.

The paper as a whole reports these results and caveats: A later analysis reported that several top co-occurrence clusters appeared linked to parvovirus B19, influenza, CMV and Epstein-Barr virus. In a later genetic analysis, a missense DCLRE1C variant was associated with V-gene and J-gene trimming of TCR beta chains, and the association was replicated in an independent cohort. In both the original and validation cohorts, the classifier was reported to diagnose cytomegalovirus status with high specificity and sensitivity. In a later analysis, about 16,000 TCR beta sequences were associated with specific HLA alleles at a false discovery rate of 0.05. In this cohort, only TCR beta chains were sequenced, and detectable features were limited by the absence of alpha or paired-chain data. The presence/absence analyses assumed that sequencing depth was roughly uniform across donors, and that assumption may not be true. In an earlier analysis of 587 of the donors, most TCR beta V segments appeared in productive rearrangements about 87% or about 30% of the time, broadly matching IMGT annotations. The authors suggested that the approach could potentially be extended to other disease states and immunological phenotypes. When HLA alleles, especially DR and DQ, strongly co-occurred, attributing TCR associations to individual alleles was difficult. A further reported finding was that TCR beta sequences accurately predicted the HLA-A and HLA-B alleles for most subjects in the first cohort. A later analysis found that TCR association rates varied across HLA loci, with DRB1 alleles showing the most associated TCRs and HLA-C alleles the fewest. Immune exposure information for the cohort was limited to CMV serostatus. The 87-base-pair reads could not distinguish some IMGT-functional V segments, including TRBV6-2 and TRBV6-3, so those segments were excluded. According to a later analysis, most CMV-associated TCR beta chains appeared to be HLA-restricted, and the HLA associations seemed to be driven largely by CMV exposure. In vitro tests confirmed that a few of the cytomegalovirus-associated TCR beta chains recognize cytomegalovirus antigens. About 15 rarely observed V segments, including chromosome 9 orphons, were excluded from the earlier analysis of several hundred of the donors because counts were too low. The study gave a list of 150 to 200 TCR beta chains associated with cytomegalovirus. Most TCR sequences were observed very rarely across donors, whereas some public TCRs were present in many individuals. Because HLA typing was missing for some donors at each locus, association tests included only the typed subset. Correlated functional status among segregating V segments might be attributable to linkage disequilibrium, but an unknown experimental factor could not be ruled out. A later analysis found that HLA-associated TCR beta chains were more clonally expanded and had lower generation probabilities than equally common non-associated chains. According to a later genetic analysis, donors in an Asian-associated ancestry cluster had fewer N-insertions in productive TCRs than the approximately 690-donor mean. A cluster of highly shared sequence variants was judged likely to be a technical artifact of the sequencing pipeline.

The cohort comprised approximately 700 healthy bone marrow donors. Cohort members were all nominally healthy when sampled, although unrecorded immune exposures were likely present. The donor was CMV seronegative and was included in the group of several hundred seronegative cohort members. A peripheral blood sample was provided by each donor, and peripheral blood mononuclear cells were used for TCR beta sequencing. Genomic DNA was extracted from the blood cell samples with the Qiagen DNeasy Blood Extraction Kit. The chain employs TRBV5-4 and TRBJ1-1; the D gene remains uncertain. This receptor was taken from a man aged 25-40 years in good health and CMV-seronegative. Sequencing was carried out using PBMCs. The bases are TGTGCCAGCAGCTCTAAAGGTTCCGCGGGGAACACTGAAGCTTTCTTT. This encodes CASSSKGSAGNTEAFF.